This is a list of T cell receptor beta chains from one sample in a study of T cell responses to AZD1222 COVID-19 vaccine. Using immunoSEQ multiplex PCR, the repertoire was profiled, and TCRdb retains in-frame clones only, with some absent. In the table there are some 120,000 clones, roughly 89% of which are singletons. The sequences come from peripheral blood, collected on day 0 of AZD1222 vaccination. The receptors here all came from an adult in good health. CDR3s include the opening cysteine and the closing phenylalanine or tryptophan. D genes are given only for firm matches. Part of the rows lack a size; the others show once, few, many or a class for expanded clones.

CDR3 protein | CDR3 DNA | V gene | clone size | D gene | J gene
CASTTGLAGATDTQYF | TGTGCCAGCACCACTGGACTAGCGGGGGCCACAGATACGCAGTATTTT | TRBV2 | - | TRBD2 | TRBJ2-3
CASSFSGRDGGTQYF | TGTGCCAGCAGCTTTAGCGGGCGAGATGGGGGGACCCAGTACTTC | TRBV5-5 | - | TRBD2 | TRBJ2-5
CASSPGQGANEKLFF | TGCGCCAGCAGCCCCGGACAGGGGGCTAATGAAAAACTGTTTTTT | TRBV5-1 | - | TRBD1 | TRBJ1-4
CASSPPGISTDTQYF | TGTGCCAGCAGCCCACCAGGAATAAGCACAGATACGCAGTATTTT | TRBV7-9 | - | - | TRBJ2-3
CASSWGVGGGETQYF | TGTGCCAGCAGCTGGGGAGTGGGAGGCGGAGAGACCCAGTACTTC | TRBV3-1/TRBV3-2 | - | - | TRBJ2-5
CASSFWGLEQFF | TGTGCCAGCAGTTTTTGGGGGCTTGAGCAGTTCTTC | TRBV12-3/TRBV12-4 | once | - | TRBJ2-1
CAIRSKGGMTGNTIYF | TGTGCCATCAGATCTAAGGGGGGGATGACTGGAAACACCATATATTTT | TRBV10-3 | - | - | TRBJ1-3
CASSLQGGLNSPLHF | TGCGCCAGCAGCCTACAGGGGGGATTGAATTCACCCCTCCACTTT | TRBV4-1 | - | TRBD1 | TRBJ1-6
CASTPRARARSGNTIYF | TGTGCCAGCACCCCGCGGGCCAGAGCCAGGTCTGGAAACACCATATATTTT | TRBV7-8 | - | - | TRBJ1-3
CASSTPGTLVSGANVLTF | TGTGCCAGTAGTACCCCCGGCACGCTAGTTTCTGGGGCCAACGTCCTGACTTTC | TRBV19 | - | - | TRBJ2-6
CASSMRRVAGELFF | TGTGCCAGTAGTATGAGGAGGGTTGCCGGGGAGCTGTTTTTT | TRBV19 | - | - | TRBJ2-2
CASSPRTGTASTQKLPKNIQYF | TGTGCCAGCAGCCCACGAACCGGGACAGCGAGCACCCAAAAACTCCCCAAAAACATTCAGTACTTC | TRBV7-8 | once | TRBD1 | TRBJ2-4
CAWTTEVSGNTIYF | TGTGCCTGGACCACAGAAGTCTCTGGAAACACCATATATTTT | TRBV30 | - | - | TRBJ1-3
CASSLPSGVQETQYF | TGTGCCAGCAGCTTGCCTAGCGGGGTACAAGAGACCCAGTACTTC | TRBV5-4 | - | TRBD2 | TRBJ2-5
CASSYLQQGNTIYF | TGTGCCAGCAGTTACCTACAGCAGGGAAACACCATATATTTT | TRBV6-5 | - | - | TRBJ1-3
CASSLATGAWSSYEQYF | TGCGCCAGCAGCTTGGCGACGGGGGCGTGGAGCTCCTACGAGCAGTACTTC | TRBV5-1 | - | - | TRBJ2-7
CASSYSRAHSYEQYF | TGTGCCAGCAGTTACTCCCGGGCCCACTCCTACGAGCAGTACTTC | TRBV6-5 | - | - | TRBJ2-7
CASSPALTQSSYEQYF | TGTGCCAGCAGCCCCGCGCTGACACAAAGCTCCTACGAGCAGTACTTC | TRBV11-2 | - | - | TRBJ2-7
CASSLGPGRQFF | TGTGCCAGCAGTCTCGGACCTGGTAGGCAGTTCTTC | TRBV12-3/TRBV12-4 | - | - | TRBJ2-1
CATSDTIDRGRTGELFF | TGTGCCACCAGTGATACCATTGACAGGGGGCGGACCGGGGAGCTGTTTTTT | TRBV24-1 | - | TRBD1 | TRBJ2-2
CASSPTGRTDTQYF | TGTGCCAGCTCACCAACAGGGCGCACAGATACGCAGTATTTT | TRBV18 | - | - | TRBJ2-3
CASSLDLRGARTGELFF | TGTGCCAGCAGCTTAGATCTCAGGGGGGCCAGGACCGGGGAGCTGTTTTTT | TRBV11-2 | once | - | TRBJ2-2
CASSIAGPINEQFF | TGTGCCAGTAGTATAGCGGGGCCGATCAATGAGCAGTTCTTC | TRBV19 | - | - | TRBJ2-1
CARPPGVHEQYF | TGTGCCAGACCTCCAGGGGTTCACGAGCAGTACTTC | TRBV12-3/TRBV12-4 | - | - | TRBJ2-7
CASSQGTGTSPLHF | TGTGCCAGCAGCCAAGGGACAGGGACGTCACCCCTCCACTTT | TRBV3-1/TRBV3-2 | - | TRBD1 | TRBJ1-6
CASRPGGPGAFF | TGTGCCAGCAGACCAGGGGGCCCCGGAGCTTTCTTT | TRBV28 | - | TRBD1 | TRBJ1-1
CAWDRGGAGANVLTF | TGTGCCTGGGACAGGGGAGGTGCTGGGGCCAACGTCCTGACTTTC | TRBV30 | - | TRBD1 | TRBJ2-6
CASSYAGRGGNQPQHF | TGTGCCAGCAGTTACGCGGGGAGAGGTGGCAATCAGCCCCAGCATTTT | TRBV6-2/TRBV6-3 | - | - | TRBJ1-5